The 23 T cell receptor beta chains below all came from one sample that was sequenced in a study of blood T cell repertoires in COVID-19. Assay used: immunoSEQ multiplex PCR; TCRdb lists only in-frame clones, some missing. Among around 83,000 clones listed, about 83% were seen once. Sequenced sample: peripheral blood. The receptors come from a woman in her 70s with acute or convalescent COVID-19.

This clone appeared a single time. The J gene is TRBJ1-6, the V gene TRBV4-1; 10 nucleotides match TRBD1. V lost 4 bases to trimming and J lost 10 bases; unmatched junction nucleotides: 7. Per the germline V gene, CDR1 is MGHRA and CDR2 is YSYEKL. This CDR3 comprises 15 residues. CDR3 amino acids: CASSPRQGAESPLHF. The CDR3 DNA reads as TGCGCCAGCAGCCCCCGACAGGGGGCGGAATCACCCCTCCACTTT.

The J gene is TRBJ2-3, the V gene TRBV25-1; tentatively, D is TRBD2 (6 bases). V was shortened by 5 bases and J by 6 bases, with 12 bases between the two germline ends. The CDR3 spans 13 residues. Germline CDR1 MGHDK, CDR2 SYGVNS. In DNA form, the CDR3 reads TGTGCCAGCAGTCCCCGGGGGTCCGATACGCAGTATTTT. Translation: CASSPRGSDTQYF. The variable domain in full, with the rest retrieved from reference TRBV25-1 and TRBJ2-3, is EADIYQTPRYLVIGTGKKITLECSQTMGHDKMYWYQQDPGMELHLIHYSYGVNSTEKGDLSSESTVSRIRTEHFPLTLESARPSHTSQYLCASSPRGSDTQYFGPGTRLTVL.

The chain has TRBV5-4 and TRBJ2-7; 7 bases are a match to TRBD1. The V gene end was trimmed by 5 bases and the J gene end by 0 bases; junction bases not matched to a gene: 11. CDR1 and CDR2 (germline): SGHNT, YYREEE (reference sequence). The CDR3 totals 16 residues. The CDR3 bases are TGTGCCAGCAGTTTAGACAGGGCCGATGGCTCCTACGAGCAGTACGTC. Translating it yields CASSLDRADGSYEQYV.

The gene calls are TRBV5-1 and TRBJ2-1, with a tentative D call TRBD2 (6 bases). CDR1 is SGHRS, CDR2 YFSETQ, per germline. CDR3 length: 14 amino acids. V dropped 0 bases and J dropped 10 bases, with 14 bases sitting between them. CDR3 bases: TGCGCCAGCAGCTTGGAGGCTAGCGTGCGGGAGCAGTTCTTC. It is translated as CASSLEASVREQFF.

V gene TRBV29-1 combines with J gene TRBJ2-1; TRBD2 aligns across 12 bases. The V and J ends lost 7 bases and 6 bases, in that order; junction bases with no gene match: 7. Per the germline V gene, CDR1 is SQVTM and CDR2 is ANQGSEA. CDR3 size: 14 residues. CDR3 coding DNA: TGCAGCGGAAGACTAGCGGGAGCTCGCAATGAGCAGTTCTTC. Its translation: CSGRLAGARNEQFF.

The rearrangement links TRBV11-2 to TRBJ1-4, with unresolved D. Trimming removed 8 bases from V and 4 bases from J, with 17 bases in between. CDR1 is SGHAT and CDR2 is FQNNGV in the germline V gene. The CDR3 spans 15 residues. The CDR3 sequence is CASSLRAVFNEKLFF. CDR3 bases: TGTGCCAGCTCATTGCGGGCGGTGTTTAATGAAAAACTGTTTTTT.

The rearrangement uses TRBV7-2 and TRBJ1-5; D is perhaps TRBD1 (6 bases). This CDR3 has 16 residues. Between the trimmed V and J ends, which lost 1 base and 3 bases, there was a span of 13 bases. Germline V CDR1 and CDR2: SGHTA, FQGNSA. For the CDR3, the DNA is TGTGCCAGCAGCTTAGTAGCGGGGGGCGTCAATCAGCCCCAGCATTTT. It specifies CASSLVAGGVNQPQHF.

The chain has TRBV5-4 and TRBJ2-5, with TRBD2 identical over 13 bases. There are 16 residues in the CDR3. Germline trimming cut 4 bases from V and 5 bases from J; bases unmatched to any gene: 8. CDR1 and CDR2 from the germline V gene are SGHNT and YYREEE (reference sequence). CDR3 in DNA: TGTGCCAGCAGCCGCATAACTAGCGGGGGGGTGGAGACCCAGTACTTC. Translation gives CASSRITSGGVETQYF.

The chain employs TRBV18 and TRBJ1-5, with TRBD1 matching over 7 bases. The CDR3 sequence is 17 residues long. Germline-derived CDR1 and CDR2 are KGHSH and LQKENI. V was pared by 3 bases and J by 0 bases, with 8 bases of the junction left unmatched. CDR3 loop: CASSPTPTGFSNQPQHF. The CDR3 DNA reads TGTGCCAGCTCACCGACCCCGACAGGGTTTAGCAATCAGCCCCAGCATTTT.

The rearrangement links TRBV9 to TRBJ1-3; TRBD1 is a possible D gene (6 bases). The germline V gene has CDR1 SGDLS and CDR2 YYNGEE. V dropped 3 bases and J dropped 0 bases, with 16 bases sitting between them. The CDR3 extends over 17 amino acids. The CDR3 DNA is TGTGCCAGCAGCGCGAGTTGGGGGCCAAACTCTGGAAACACCATATATTTT. This sequence encodes CASSASWGPNSGNTIYF.

The J gene is TRBJ2-5, the V gene TRBV5-1; no clear D gene. V gave up 0 bases and J gave up 0 bases, with 12 bases separating them. The CDR3 sequence is 16 residues long. Germline V gene sequence: CDR1 SGHRS, CDR2 YFSETQ. This CDR3 is CASSLGLAWDQETQYF. CDR3 in DNA: TGCGCCAGCAGCTTGGGTTTAGCTTGGGACCAAGAGACCCAGTACTTC.

This chain links TRBV4-1 with TRBJ1-4, with TRBD1 matching over 9 bases. Germline V gene data show CDR1 as MGHRA and CDR2 as YSYEKL. V lost 4 bases to trimming and J lost 6 bases; unmatched junction nucleotides: 12. CDR3 length: 17 amino acids. The CDR3 DNA sequence: TGCGCCAGCAGCCGGACAGGGGCGATTCTCTTTTATGAAAAACTGTTTTTT. This encodes CASSRTGAILFYEKLFF.

This chain joins TRBV28 and TRBJ2-2; 10 bases align to TRBD1. Trimming at V came to 11 bases and at J to 4 bases, leaving 4 bases not matched to a gene. Germline V gene sequence: CDR1 MDHEN, CDR2 SYDVKM. The CDR3 is 13 residues long. In DNA form, the CDR3 reads TGTGCCTGCGACAGGGGGCTCACCGGGGAGCTGTTTTTT. Encoded protein: CACDRGLTGELFF.

The sample holds a few counts of this clone. The CDR3 DNA reads as TGCGCCAGCAGCTTGGACCTAGGCGCCTACAATGAGCAGTTCTTC. This encodes CASSLDLGAYNEQFF. This chain links TRBV5-1 with TRBJ2-1; no firm D call. V was pared by 0 bases and J by 2 bases, with 9 bases between. The V gene's germline CDR1 is SGHRS and CDR2 YFSETQ. This CDR3 region has 15 residues.

The chain uses TRBV28 and TRBJ2-3, with D maybe TRBD2 (7 bases). V lost 6 bases and J lost 4, with 20 bases in between. Germline V lookup: CDR1 MDHEN, CDR2 SYDVKM. The CDR3 consists of 16 residues. The CDR3 DNA follows: TGTGCCAGCAGCCCGGAAGGGGGGGTAGTCGCAGATACGCAGTATTTT. Protein: CASSPEGGVVADTQYF.

This sequence joins TRBV3-1 (or the pseudogene TRBV3-2) and TRBJ2-7; 7 bases are shared with TRBD2. CDR1 and CDR2 (germline): LGHDT, YNNKEL (reference sequence). This CDR3 has 13 amino acids. With 1 base clipped from V and 5 bases from J, the junction kept 2 bases outside the gene matches. CDR3 coding DNA: TGTGCCAGCAGCCAAGCGGGGGGAAACGAGCAGTACGTC. Translating it yields CASSQAGGNEQYV.

This clone was counted once. The chain joins TRBV7-9 to TRBJ2-3; TRBD2 matches 13 bases. The CDR3 runs to 18 residues. The V gene's germline CDR1 is SEHNR and CDR2 FQNEAQ (reference sequence). V was pared by 7 bases and J by 0 bases, with 10 bases of the junction left unmatched. In DNA form, the CDR3 reads TGTGCCAGCAATACCCGACTAGCGGGGGGAGTTAGCACAGATACGCAGTATTTT. The encoded protein is CASNTRLAGGVSTDTQYF.

The chain combines TRBV11-2 with TRBJ2-7; D ambiguous. The germline V and J ends were trimmed by 5 bases and 4 bases, with 15 bases remaining between them. CDR3 size: 14 residues. The germline CDR1 and CDR2 sequences are SGHAT and FQNNGV. Here the CDR3 reads CASSPSSGAYEQYV. The DNA of the CDR3 is TGTGCCAGCAGCCCTAGTTCTGGAGCTTACGAGCAGTACGTC.

The chain recombines TRBV19 with TRBJ2-1, with D possibly TRBD2 on 7 matching bases. Trimming left V 1 base short and J 13 bases short, with 20 bases between. CDR3 size: 15 residues. Per the germline V gene, CDR1 is LNHDA and CDR2 is SQIVND (reference sequence). The CDR3 region is CASSIVPGGGRAQFF. The CDR3, as DNA: TGTGCCAGTAGTATAGTTCCGGGGGGCGGAAGGGCACAGTTCTTC.

The chain employs TRBV7-2 and TRBJ2-5, with D uncertain. Trimming stripped 5 bases from V and 1 base from J, with 8 bases between. The CDR3 is made up of 13 amino acids. The germline V gene encodes CDR1 SGHTA and CDR2 FQGNSA. The CDR3, as DNA: TGTGCCAGCAGCCGCGGAAGCCAAGAGACCCAGTACTTC. Its translation is CASSRGSQETQYF.

The chain carries TRBV6-5 and TRBJ1-2; D remains unclear. With 0 bases removed from V and 4 bases from J, the gap between germline ends came to 9 bases. The CDR3 extends over 14 amino acids. Germline-derived CDR1 and CDR2 are MNHEY and SVGAGI. The CDR3 loop reads CASSYSAGGYGYTF. The CDR3 DNA reads as TGTGCCAGCAGTTACTCGGCAGGTGGCTATGGCTACACCTTC.

The chain combines TRBV7-9 with TRBJ2-3, with 9 bases fitting TRBD2. V was pared by 4 bases and J by 1 base, with 0 bases of the junction left unmatched. CDR3 length: 14 amino acids. Germline assignment: CDR1 SEHNR and CDR2 FQNEAQ (reference sequence). In DNA form, the CDR3 reads TGTGCCAGCAGCTGGACTAGCGGCACAGATACGCAGTATTTT. It encodes CASSWTSGTDTQYF.

V usage is TRBV27 and J usage is TRBJ1-5, with D possibly matching TRBD1 (6 bases). V dropped 4 bases and J dropped 2 bases, with 12 bases sitting between them. CDR1 MNHEY and CDR2 SMNVEV come from the germline V gene (reference sequence). CDR3 size: 15 residues. The CDR3 protein is CASSSAHRGNQPQHF. CDR3 bases: TGTGCCAGCAGTTCCGCCCACAGGGGCAATCAGCCCCAGCATTTT.